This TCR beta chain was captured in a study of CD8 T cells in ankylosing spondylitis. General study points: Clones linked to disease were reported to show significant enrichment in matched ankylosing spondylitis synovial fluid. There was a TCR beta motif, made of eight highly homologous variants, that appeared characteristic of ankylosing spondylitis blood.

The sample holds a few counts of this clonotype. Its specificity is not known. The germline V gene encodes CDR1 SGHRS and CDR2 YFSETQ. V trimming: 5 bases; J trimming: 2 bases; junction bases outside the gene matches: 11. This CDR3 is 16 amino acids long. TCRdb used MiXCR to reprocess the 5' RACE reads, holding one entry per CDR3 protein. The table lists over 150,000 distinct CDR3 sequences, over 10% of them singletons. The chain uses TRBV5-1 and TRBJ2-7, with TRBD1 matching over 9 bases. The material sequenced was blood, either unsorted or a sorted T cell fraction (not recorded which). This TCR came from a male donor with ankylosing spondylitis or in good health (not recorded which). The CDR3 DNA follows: TGCGCCAGCAGACAGCCGGGACAGGGACCACCCTACGAGCAGTACTTC. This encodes CASRQPGQGPPYEQYF.